The 26 T cell receptor beta chains below come from one sample, sequenced in a study of CD8+CD57+ T cells in acquired aplastic anemia. Patients included in sequencing had previously demonstrated CD8+CD57+ cell expansion by flow cytometry. It was genomic DNA that served as the template for profiling TCR beta VDJ and CDR3. One entry per CDR3 protein results from TCRdb running MiXCR on the reads. In the table there are roughly 170,000 distinct CDR3 sequences, about half of which are singletons. Sequencing was performed on sorted CD4+, CD8+, or CD8+CD57+ T cells (not recorded which) from PBMCs. The origin of the receptors is a human donor with aplastic anemia.

In this sample, this clonotype turned up many times. The chain joins TRBV25-1 to TRBJ2-7, with D perhaps matching TRBD1 (5 bases). This CDR3 contains 13 residues. Germline V CDR1 and CDR2: MGHDK, SYGVNS. V was clipped by 5 bases and J by 4 bases, with 12 bases between them. The CDR3 is CASSKAGAYEQYF. As DNA, the CDR3 is TGTGCCAGCAGTAAAGCTGGGGCGTACGAGCAGTACTTC.

The chain combines TRBV30 with TRBJ1-6; D not certain. The germline V gene encodes CDR1 GTSNPN and CDR2 SVGIG (reference sequence). This CDR3 spans 15 amino acids. Trimming pared 0 bases from V and 7 bases from J, leaving 13 bases between. CDR3 sequence (DNA): TGTGCCTGGAGTGTCTGGACTACGGGCAATTCACCCCTCCACTTT. This codes for CAWSVWTTGNSPLHF. Using reference TRBV30 and TRBJ1-6 for the parts outside the CDR3, the full variable domain is SQTIHQWPATLVQPVGSPLSLECTVEGTSNPNLYWYRQAAGRGLQLLFYSVGIGQISSEVPQNLSASRPQDRQFILSSKKLLLSDSGFYLCAWSVWTTGNSPLHFGNGTRLTVT.

On this clonotype itself: The junction and the germline gene differ at one end; a read error may be behind it. The rearrangement links TRBV5-4 to TRBJ2-2; possible D gene TRBD2, 11 bases. CDR3 length equals 19 residues. CDR1 SGHNT and CDR2 YYREEE come from the germline V gene (reference sequence). DNA of the CDR3: TGTGCCAGCAGCTTCCGGGACAGGGGACTAGCGGAGATAAGCGGGGAGCCGTTTTTT. Translated, it gives CASSFRDRGLAEISGEPFF.

The chain recombines TRBV29-1 with TRBJ1-3, with D possibly TRBD1 on 5 matching bases. Germline V CDR1 and CDR2: SQVTM, ANQGSEA. The CDR3 sequence is 13 residues long. V was clipped by 2 bases and J by 2 bases, with 7 bases between them. The CDR3, as DNA: TGCAGCGTTGAACAGGGAGCTGGAAACACCATATATTTT. Its protein is CSVEQGAGNTIYF.

There are a few counts of this clonotype. The rearrangement links TRBV29-1 to TRBJ1-2; D not certain. Germline V lookup: CDR1 SQVTM, CDR2 ANQGSEA. V lost 6 bases and J 8 bases, leaving 13 bases between the germline ends. The CDR3 is made up of 11 amino acids. CDR3 DNA sequence: TGCAGCGTAAAGTGGGAGGTCGGCTACACCTTC. Encoded protein: CSVKWEVGYTF.

This rearrangement joins TRBV11-2 to TRBJ2-7, with 15 bases that match TRBD2. Germline CDR1 SGHAT, CDR2 FQNNGV. The J segment lost 6 bases and the V segment lost 0 bases, leaving 0 bases of the junction unmatched. The CDR3 runs to 15 residues. The CDR3 DNA reads as TGTGCCAGCAGCTTAGAGGGACTAGCGGGAGGCGAGCAGTACTTC. Translation gives CASSLEGLAGGEQYF.

Only a few counts were recorded for this clonotype. V and J are TRBV2 and TRBJ2-1; perhaps TRBD2 as D (7 bases). Germline CDR1 and CDR2: SNHLY and FYNNEI. The CDR3 spans 16 residues. V shed 1 base and J shed 4 bases, with 14 bases lying between them. The CDR3 coding sequence is TGTGCCAGCAGTGAAGATGCGGGGGCGGGATACAATGAGCAGTTCTTC. Encoded protein: CASSEDAGAGYNEQFF.

V usage is TRBV10-2 and J usage is TRBJ2-3; the match to TRBD1 covers 8 bases. The CDR3 is 15 residues long. The V and J ends lost 7 bases and 1 base, in that order; junction bases with no gene match: 7. Germline CDR1 and CDR2: WSHSY and SAAADI. The CDR3 coding sequence is TGCGCCAGCAAGCAGGGGGCGCCGGGCACAGATACGCAGTATTTT. Translation: CASKQGAPGTDTQYF.

The rearrangement joins TRBV5-1 to TRBJ2-7; D gene unclear. Germline CDR1 is SGHRS and CDR2 is YFSETQ. The V and J ends lost 5 bases and 5 bases respectively, with 5 bases between them. The CDR3 runs 10 residues. CDR3 residues: CASRGHEQYF. CDR3 nucleotide sequence: TGCGCCAGCAGGGGCCACGAGCAGTACTTC.

Only a few counts were recorded for this clonotype. This rearrangement joins TRBV6-2 or TRBV6-3 to TRBJ1-5, with D maybe TRBD1 (5 bases). CDR1 is MNHEY, CDR2 SVGEGT, per germline. Trimming removed 0 bases from V and 3 bases from J, with 21 bases in between. CDR3 length: 19 amino acids. CDR3 sequence reads: CASSYSGAANGGVNQPQHF. As DNA, the CDR3 is TGTGCCAGCAGTTACTCTGGGGCGGCGAACGGAGGGGTCAATCAGCCCCAGCATTTT.

Many counts were recorded for this clonotype. This chain links TRBV5-6 with TRBJ1-2, with D possibly TRBD1 on 6 matching bases. The V gene lost 3 bases and the J gene lost 7 bases, with 10 bases spanning the gap. CDR1 SGHDT and CDR2 YYEEEE come from the germline V gene. This CDR3 has 12 residues. The CDR3 nucleotides read TGTGCCAGCAGCTCACAGGGCCCTGGCTACACCTTC. This translates into CASSSQGPGYTF.

The chain couples TRBV19 to TRBJ1-5, with 10 bases that match TRBD1. The CDR3 sequence is 15 residues long. Germline values: CDR1 LNHDA, CDR2 SQIVND (reference sequence). The CDR3 DNA follows: TGTGCTAGTGAGACAGGGGGCGTTGGCAATCAGCCCCAGCATTTT. It translates to CASETGGVGNQPQHF.

By proportion, this clonotype is medium-sized (0.01 to 0.1%). The rearrangement joins TRBV2 to TRBJ1-5; D not resolved. Germline values: CDR1 SNHLY, CDR2 FYNNEI. This CDR3 comprises 12 residues. With 7 bases removed from V and 6 bases from J, the gap between germline ends came to 10 bases. This CDR3 reads CASNEVGQPQHF. DNA of the CDR3: TGTGCCAGCAACGAAGTCGGTCAGCCCCAGCATTTT. Supplemented by reference TRBV2 and TRBJ1-5, the full variable domain reads EPEVTQTPSHQVTQMGQEVILRCVPISNHLYFYWYRQILGQKVEFLVSFYNNEISEKSEIFDDQFSVERPDGSNFTLKIRSTKLEDSAMYFCASNEVGQPQHFGDGTRLSIL.

This clonotype has a count of ten or more. The chain carries TRBV7-2 and TRBJ2-7, with 10 bases fitting TRBD1. This CDR3 is 15 amino acids long. Unmatched junction bases numbered 4, after V lost 5 bases and J lost 0 bases. Germline V CDR1 and CDR2: SGHTA, FQGNSA. CDR3 DNA: TGTGCCAGCAGCCCGGGACAGGGGAGCTCCTACGAGCAGTACTTC. Translated: CASSPGQGSSYEQYF.

This clonotype was counted a few times. V gene TRBV2 combines with J gene TRBJ2-1; TRBD2 agrees at 13 bases. Unmatched junction bases numbered 9, after V lost 6 bases and J lost 10 bases. The CDR3 runs 15 residues. Germline V gives CDR1 SNHLY, CDR2 FYNNEI. DNA of the CDR3: TGTGCCAGCAGGGAGACTAGCGGGGGGATAGGCGAGCAGTTCTTC. Its translation: CASRETSGGIGEQFF.

The chain carries TRBV5-1 and TRBJ1-2, with 8 positions matching TRBD1. Losses at the gene ends were 6 bases for V and 5 bases for J; bases not matched to a gene: 6. The germline V gene encodes CDR1 SGHRS and CDR2 YFSETQ. The CDR3 length is 13 residues. CDR3 loop: CASTSTGVYGYTF. In nucleotides, the CDR3 is TGCGCCAGCACCTCGACAGGGGTATATGGCTACACCTTC.

The V call is TRBV6-1, the J call TRBJ2-7; unclear D gene. Trimming took off 7 bases at V and 5 bases at J, with 9 bases between the two ends. The V gene's germline CDR1 is MNHNS and CDR2 SASEGT. CDR3 length equals 11 residues. The CDR3 loop reads CASIRQHEQYF. The CDR3 nucleotides are TGTGCCAGCATTCGTCAACACGAGCAGTACTTC.

This clonotype was counted a few times. The rearrangement uses TRBV24-1 and TRBJ1-2; no firm D call. Looked up from germline, CDR1 is KGHDR and CDR2 is SFDVKD. Trimming took 6 bases from V and 5 from J, leaving 12 bases between them. The CDR3 runs to 13 residues. CDR3 region: CATSRAGEYGYTF. The CDR3 DNA reads as TGTGCCACCAGTCGGGCAGGAGAGTATGGCTACACCTTC.

This chain links TRBV10-3 with TRBJ1-5; D is unresolved. The CDR3 spans 13 residues. Germline lookup yields CDR1 ENHRY and CDR2 SYGVKD. V shed 6 bases and J shed 4 bases, with 10 bases lying between them. The chain's CDR3 is CAISSARNQPQHF. CDR3 DNA: TGTGCCATCAGCTCAGCTAGGAATCAGCCCCAGCATTTT.

At least ten counts were recorded for this clonotype. The chain joins TRBV7-9 to TRBJ1-2; 9 bases map to TRBD1. From germline, CDR1 is SEHNR and CDR2 FQNEAQ (reference sequence). The CDR3 has 13 amino acids. J gave up 7 bases and V 4 bases, and 4 bases lay outside the gene matches. CDR3: CASSSRQGGGYTF. The CDR3 nucleotides read TGTGCCAGCAGCTCCCGACAGGGGGGTGGCTACACCTTC.

Ten or more counts support this clonotype. J is TRBJ1-5 and V is TRBV5-5; tentative D call: TRBD1 (6 bases). CDR3 size: 15 residues. Trimming removed 0 bases from V and 3 bases from J, with 10 bases in between. CDR1 SGHKS and CDR2 YYEKEE come from the germline V gene (reference sequence). CDR3 sequence: CASSLGQELNQPQHF. The CDR3 nucleotides are TGTGCCAGCAGCTTGGGACAGGAGCTCAATCAGCCCCAGCATTTT.

This rearrangement joins TRBV6-4 to TRBJ2-3; TRBD1 agrees at 8 bases. CDR1 and CDR2 (germline): MRHNA, SNTAGT. The CDR3 contains 15 residues. Trimming removed 6 bases from V and 1 base from J; junction bases left unmatched: 6. CDR3: CASSGTGGGTDTQYF. In DNA form, the CDR3 reads TGTGCCAGCAGCGGTACAGGGGGAGGCACAGATACGCAGTATTTT.

The chain uses TRBV7-3 and TRBJ2-6; TRBD1 matches 12 bases. This CDR3 region has 19 residues. J gave up 4 bases and V 1 base, and 8 bases lay outside the gene matches. Germline CDR1 and CDR2: SGHTA and FQGTGA. The CDR3 DNA reads as TGTGCCAGCAGCTTAAAGCCTGGGACAGGGGGCGGCGGGGCCAACGTCCTGACTTTC. Protein: CASSLKPGTGGGGANVLTF.

This clonotype has at least ten counts. The chain is built from TRBV4-1 and TRBJ2-7; 9 bases match TRBD1. The CDR3 is 16 residues long. Germline-derived CDR1 and CDR2 are MGHRA and YSYEKL. V lost 4 bases and J lost 6; bases outside the gene matches: 13. The CDR3 sequence: CASSREGQGTPGEQYF. CDR3 nucleotides: TGCGCCAGCAGCCGCGAGGGACAGGGTACCCCTGGCGAGCAGTACTTC.

This clonotype was seen repeatedly, ten times or more. The chain is built from TRBV5-5 and TRBJ1-2; D might be TRBD1 (5 bases). CDR1 is SGHKS and CDR2 is YYEKEE in the germline V gene (reference sequence). The CDR3 extends over 15 amino acids. Between the trimmed V and J ends, which lost 7 bases and 7 bases, there was a span of 23 bases. CDR3 coding DNA: TGTGCCAGCGTACCGGAAGTGGGGCGCAAATTTGGCTACACCTTC. This gives the protein CASVPEVGRKFGYTF.

This chain connects TRBV30 to TRBJ1-5, with D possibly matching TRBD1 (5 bases). Germline CDR1 is GTSNPN and CDR2 is SVGIG (reference sequence). V lost 0 bases, J lost 5 bases, and 17 bases lay in between. This CDR3 is 16 amino acids long. CDR3 nucleotides: TGTGCCTGGAGTGTACAAAGCGGGGGGTCCTATCAGCCCCAGCATTTT. Translation: CAWSVQSGGSYQPQHF.